Included here is one T cell receptor (beta chain) sequence, with context. Its antigen is not identified. PCR was performed using 60 Vbeta and 13 Jbeta primers. Generated by immunoSEQ multiplex PCR, the TCRdb table keeps only in-frame clones and is missing some. Among over 130,000 clones listed, around three fifths were seen once. This record belongs to a study of cytomegalovirus exposure and HLA in healthy donors. Study-wide points: A missense DCLRE1C variant was associated with V- and J-gene trimming of TCR beta chains in a later analysis, and an independent cohort replicated the association. Later work found most CMV-associated TCR beta chains apparently HLA-restricted. TCR beta chains numbering 164 were designated cytomegalovirus-associated.

The CDR3 totals 17 residues. The sequenced material came from PBMCs. The sequence came from a male donor in good health and CMV-seronegative. The chain couples TRBV21-1 to TRBJ2-5; no DNA check was done on the table's D call, TRBD1. TRBV21-1 is a pseudogene. The CDR3 here is CASSKEPGQGKRETQYF. CDR3 nucleotides: TGTGCCAGCAGCAAAGAGCCGGGACAGGGGAAACGCGAGACCCAGTACTTC.